Listed below are T cell receptor beta chains from one sample, sequenced in a study of breast tumors, draining lymph nodes, adjacent tissues. Using its own MiXCR run on the multiplex PCR reads, TCRdb lists one record per CDR3 protein. The sample carries about 110,000 distinct CDR3 sequences, 30% recorded once. The sample consisted of axillary lymph node tissue. These receptors were collected from a female donor with breast cancer. Some clones in this sample may be carry-over from other donors' samples. Each CDR3 is given without its conserved first and last residue. D genes are given only for firm matches.

V	J	D	CDR3
TRBV5-1	TRBJ2-7	TRBD2	ASSFGGGTSSTYEQY
TRBV24-1	TRBJ2-7	TRBD2	ATSDPSGDLYEQY
TRBV3-1	TRBJ2-2	-	ASSSTGTYNTGELF
TRBV19	TRBJ2-3	TRBD1	ASSLPGQGFPSTDTQY
TRBV18	TRBJ1-2	-	ASSPNRVADGYT
TRBV6-5	TRBJ1-2	TRBD1	TSSNSYRGQYGYT
TRBV6-5	TRBJ2-7	-	ASSLTLRSYEQY
TRBV20-1	TRBJ2-3	-	SAPGEGGDTDTQY
TRBV9	TRBJ1-2	-	ASSVAGVVEGNYGYT
TRBV5-1	TRBJ2-5	-	ASSLSGTGDTQY
TRBV4-3	TRBJ1-3	-	ASSQLQGLSGNTVY
TRBV6-2/TRBV6-3	TRBJ2-5	-	ASSYKVPKGTQY
TRBV5-5	TRBJ2-6	-	ASSSLLSGANVLT
TRBV6-5	TRBJ1-1	-	ASSYDGGDTEAF
TRBV20-1	TRBJ2-7	-	SAQILQNYEQY
TRBV24-1	TRBJ1-1	-	ATSASDPYTEAF
TRBV29-1	TRBJ2-3	TRBD2	SVTSGASTDTQY
TRBV19	TRBJ1-5	-	ASSIQGGVSNQPQH
TRBV19	TRBJ2-3	-	ASRAGRSTDTQY
TRBV10-2	TRBJ1-5	-	ASSDWGSSNQPQH
TRBV20-1	TRBJ2-7	-	SARVDYEQY
TRBV6-5	TRBJ1-2	-	ASSHSVFNYGYT
TRBV20-1	TRBJ1-2	-	SASWRDGTEGYT
TRBV7-9	TRBJ2-3	-	ASSSRPEDTQY
TRBV27	TRBJ1-4	TRBD1	ASSSGGGANEKLF
TRBV4-2	TRBJ2-2	TRBD1	ASSLRQNIIYGYRGQVAGELF
TRBV7-3	TRBJ1-2	-	ASSLTYHGDSGGYT
TRBV5-8	TRBJ2-7	TRBD2	ASSPGLAGPRDEQY
TRBV20-1	TRBJ2-7	-	SAGDSYEQY
TRBV12-3/TRBV12-4	TRBJ2-7	TRBD1	ASSPGTGGYEQY
TRBV4-2	TRBJ2-1	-	ASSQGEGDREQF
TRBV18	TRBJ1-1	-	ASSPGAGGTEAF
TRBV28	TRBJ2-1	TRBD2	ASNGASGRAGNEQF
TRBV9	TRBJ2-5	-	ASSVNSLGGGETQY
TRBV30	TRBJ1-2	-	AWSTSNYGYT
TRBV11-1	TRBJ1-2	-	ASSLIRPGPYGYT
TRBV2	TRBJ2-1	TRBD2	ASTRRASGSGTSREQF
TRBV20-1	TRBJ2-7	-	SARTEVYEQY
TRBV2	TRBJ2-6	TRBD1	ASSQQGSIGANVLT
TRBV20-1	TRBJ1-4	TRBD1	SAAGQGEEKLS
TRBV9	TRBJ2-5	TRBD2	ASSVGRLAGQETQY
TRBV4-1	TRBJ2-1	-	ASSQVGNRYNEQF
TRBV5-8	TRBJ2-7	TRBD2	ASSWTRNSFYEQY
TRBV20-1	TRBJ1-4	-	SATPGRNNEKLF
TRBV4-2	TRBJ1-1	-	ASSPRLNTEAF
TRBV6-2/TRBV6-3	TRBJ1-3	-	ASSRTAFGNTIY
TRBV7-2	TRBJ2-7	TRBD1	ASSASGTATSYEQY